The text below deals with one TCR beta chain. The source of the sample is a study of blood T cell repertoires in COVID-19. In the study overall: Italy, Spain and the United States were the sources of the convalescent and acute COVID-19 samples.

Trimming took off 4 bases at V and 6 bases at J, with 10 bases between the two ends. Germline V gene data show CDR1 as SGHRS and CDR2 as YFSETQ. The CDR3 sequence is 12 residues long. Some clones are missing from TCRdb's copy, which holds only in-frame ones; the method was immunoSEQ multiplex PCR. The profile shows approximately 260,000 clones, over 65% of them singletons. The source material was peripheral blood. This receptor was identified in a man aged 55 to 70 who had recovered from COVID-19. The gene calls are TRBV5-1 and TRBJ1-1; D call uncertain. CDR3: CASSPDGAEAFF. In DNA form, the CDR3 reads TGCGCCAGCAGCCCTGACGGGGCTGAAGCTTTCTTT.